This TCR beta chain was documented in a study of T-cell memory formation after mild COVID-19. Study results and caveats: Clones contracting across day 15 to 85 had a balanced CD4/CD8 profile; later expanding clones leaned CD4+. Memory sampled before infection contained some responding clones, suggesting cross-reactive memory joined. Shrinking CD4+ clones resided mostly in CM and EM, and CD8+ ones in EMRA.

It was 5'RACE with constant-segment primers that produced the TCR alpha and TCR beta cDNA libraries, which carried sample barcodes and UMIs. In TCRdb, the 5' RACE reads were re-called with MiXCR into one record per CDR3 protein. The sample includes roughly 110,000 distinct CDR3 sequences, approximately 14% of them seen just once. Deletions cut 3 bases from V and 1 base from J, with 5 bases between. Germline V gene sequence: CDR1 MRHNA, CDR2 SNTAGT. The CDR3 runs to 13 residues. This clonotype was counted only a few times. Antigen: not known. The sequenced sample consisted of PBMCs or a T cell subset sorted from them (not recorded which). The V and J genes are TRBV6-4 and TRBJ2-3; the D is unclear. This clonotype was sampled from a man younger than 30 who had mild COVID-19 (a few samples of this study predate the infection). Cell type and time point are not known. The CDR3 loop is CASSEKGTDTQYF. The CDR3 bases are TGTGCCAGCAGTGAAAAGGGCACAGATACGCAGTATTTT.